The present entry profiles one T cell receptor beta chain with its context. Its antigen is not known. The DNA ends 3 residues before the CDR3 does, and the rest of the CDR3 is filled in from the germline J gene. Sequencing was performed with immunoSEQ multiplex PCR; in TCRdb, only in-frame clones are kept and a portion is missing. This listing includes under 7,500 clones. The data stem from a study of Tregs in tolerant kidney transplant recipients. Study-wide findings and caveats: Findings come from small patient numbers and require larger validation. Antigen-driven expansion was suggested because donor-specific Tregs expanded more than all Tregs in tolerant patients. Expanding Tregs on activated donor B cells appeared to best identify donor-specific TCRbeta clones.

The nonmyeloablative bone marrow transplants came from related graft donors, with transient mixed chimerism. The CDR3 sequence is 12 residues long. V shed 4 bases, J shed 6 bases, and the junction held 2 bases outside the gene matches. Germline V gives CDR1 ENHRY, CDR2 SYGVKD. This TCR came from a human patient who received a combined kidney and bone marrow transplant. Some T cells may arise from the graft donor. The rearrangement links TRBV10-3 to TRBJ1-2, with 7 bases identical to TRBD1. Sample: CD4+ T cells from blood (PBMCs), taken 6 months after the transplant. The CDR3 reads CAISGTGDGYTF. The CDR3 DNA, read in part, is TGTGCCATCAGTGGCACAGGGGATGGC.